This section outlines one TCR beta chain sequence together with its context. The antigen remains unidentified. The authors obtained approximately 2.2 micrograms of genomic DNA from cryopreserved PBMCs for TCR beta libraries. Germline V lookup: CDR1 SEHNR, CDR2 FQNEAQ (reference sequence). The CDR3 totals 15 residues. Trimming removed 6 bases from V and 0 bases from J; junction bases left unmatched: 7. The sample originates from a study of cytotoxic CD8 clonotypes in ibrutinib-treated CLL. General study points: Higher clonality was seen at ibrutinib response and a return toward baseline at progression. Sustained-remission and progressing patients' sampling times differed.

A 1 in 200,000 to 1 in 1 million T cell depth was the sequencing target. Clones were sequenced by immunoSEQ multiplex PCR, and TCRdb holds only the in-frame ones, with some missing. Of around 41,000 clones listed, 55% to 75% were seen once; the top ten hold over 9.5%. The sequences come from PBMCs, collected at disease progression, from a patient treated with ibrutinib. This TCR came from a human donor with chronic lymphocytic leukemia. The rearrangement links TRBV7-9 to TRBJ1-1, with 7 bases that match TRBD1. The CDR3 is CASRRQGGMNTEAFF. For the CDR3, the DNA is TGTGCCAGCAGGAGACAGGGAGGGATGAACACTGAAGCTTTCTTT.